These 18 T cell receptor beta chains were all obtained from the same sample, sequenced in a study of neurological immune-mediated disorders. TCRdb redid the calling of the 5' RACE reads with MiXCR, one entry per CDR3 protein. The sample lists 53,000 or so distinct CDR3 sequences; 7% to 10% were seen once. Time point meaning: longitudinal time-point 3. The specimen sequenced was PBMCs. These TCRs come from a middle-aged woman in good health.

In this sample, this clonotype turned up many times. The rearrangement joins TRBV5-6 to TRBJ1-1; D uncertain. V lost 0 bases, J lost 0 bases, and 12 bases lay in between. CDR1 and CDR2 from the germline V gene are SGHDT and YYEEEE. CDR3 length equals 16 residues. CDR3 in amino acids: CASSLEREIMNTEAFF. Written as DNA, the CDR3 is TGTGCCAGCAGCTTGGAGCGAGAAATCATGAACACTGAAGCTTTCTTT. Filled out from reference TRBV5-6 and TRBJ1-1, the complete variable domain reads DAGVTQSPTHLIKTRGQQVTLRCSPKSGHDTVSWYQQALGQGPQFIFQYYEEEERQRGNFPDRFSGHQFPNYSSELNVNALLLGDSALYLCASSLEREIMNTEAFFGQGTRLTVV.

This clonotype was counted many times. The chain carries TRBV6-2 or TRBV6-3 and TRBJ2-7; D is unclear. V was clipped by 6 bases and J by 9 bases, with 15 bases between them. The CDR3 is made up of 12 amino acids. CDR1 MNHEY and CDR2 SVGEGT come from the germline V gene. Here the CDR3 DNA reads TGTGCCAGCAGCTCCAGAGGCCCAGTGCAGTACTTC. Translating it yields CASSSRGPVQYF.

This chain joins TRBV20-1 and TRBJ2-1, with D uncertain. CDR1 is DFQATT and CDR2 is SNEGSKA in the germline V gene (reference sequence). V lost 4 bases, J lost 6 bases, and 7 bases lay in between. The length of the CDR3 is 11 residues. The DNA for the CDR3 is TGCAGTGCTACCTCTCTCAATGAGCAGTTCTTC. It yields the protein CSATSLNEQFF.

This clonotype has at least ten counts. This chain links TRBV18 with TRBJ2-1; 8 bases are a match to TRBD2. V shed 2 bases, J shed 7 bases, and the junction held 4 bases outside the gene matches. Germline CDR1 and CDR2: KGHSH and LQKENI. CDR3 size: 14 residues. The CDR3 DNA reads TGTGCCAGCTCACCAAACGGACTAGCTAATGAGCAGTTCTTC. It encodes CASSPNGLANEQFF. The whole variable domain, filled in from reference TRBV18 and TRBJ2-1, reads NAGVMQNPRHLVRRRGQEARLRCSPMKGHSHVYWYRQLPEEGLKFMVYLQKENIIDESGMPKERFSAEFPKEGPSILRIQQVVRGDSAAYFCASSPNGLANEQFFGPGTRLTVL.

The chain employs TRBV5-1 and TRBJ2-1; possible D gene TRBD2, 6 bases. The CDR3 contains 14 residues. Trimming left V 4 bases short and J 7 bases short, with 15 bases between. CDR1 and CDR2 (germline): SGHRS, YFSETQ. The CDR3 here is CASSPTHAGNEQFF. The CDR3 region has the DNA TGCGCCAGCAGCCCGACCCACGCGGGGAATGAGCAGTTCTTC.

The CDR3 DNA reads TGTGCCAGCAGCCAAACAGGGCAATTTGATAATTCACCCCTCCACTTT. Translation gives CASSQTGQFDNSPLHF. The chain joins TRBV14 to TRBJ1-6, with D perhaps TRBD1 (6 bases). This CDR3 is 16 amino acids long. CDR1 is SGHDN, CDR2 FVKESK, per germline. V gave up 2 bases and J gave up 5 bases, with 13 bases separating them.

There are a few counts of this clonotype. This chain joins TRBV20-1 and TRBJ2-3; TRBD1 matches at 8 bases. The CDR3 is 15 residues long. V gave up 2 bases and J gave up 2 bases; unmatched junction bases: 6. Per germline, CDR1 DFQATT and CDR2 SNEGSKA (reference sequence). CDR3 protein: CSARTGQGFTDTQYF. CDR3 in DNA: TGCAGTGCTAGAACCGGACAGGGATTCACAGATACGCAGTATTTT.

This clonotype was detected ten times or more. The chain couples TRBV12-3 or TRBV12-4 to TRBJ2-7; D not resolved. The CDR3 sequence is 13 residues long. Trimming took 6 bases from V and 1 from J, leaving 10 bases between them. The CDR3 sequence is CASSVGRSYEQYF. The CDR3 DNA follows: TGTGCCAGCAGCGTGGGAAGGTCCTACGAGCAGTACTTC.

This clonotype was recorded many times. The chain has TRBV6-6 and TRBJ1-5; TRBD1 agrees at 7 bases. The CDR3 contains 16 residues. The V gene's germline CDR1 is MNHNY and CDR2 SVGAGI (reference sequence). V was pared by 2 bases and J by 6 bases, with 10 bases of the junction left unmatched. The CDR3 nucleotides are TGTGCCAGCAGTTACGGAGACAGGGAGGGCCCTCAGCCCCAGCATTTT. Its translation: CASSYGDREGPQPQHF.

This clonotype has ten or more counts. The chain is built from TRBV6-2 or TRBV6-3 and TRBJ2-7, with TRBD1 matching 10 bases. The CDR3 totals 13 residues. The V gene end was trimmed by 6 bases and the J gene end by 7 bases; junction bases not matched to a gene: 6. Germline CDR1 and CDR2: MNHEY and SVGEGT. CDR3 bases: TGTGCCAGCAGACCGGACAGGGGGAGAGAGCAGTACTTC. Translated: CASRPDRGREQYF.

This clonotype showed up many times. The chain recombines TRBV10-3 with TRBJ2-7; D call uncertain. CDR3 size: 13 residues. The germline V gene encodes CDR1 ENHRY and CDR2 SYGVKD. V shed 6 bases and J shed 6 bases, with 15 bases lying between them. The CDR3 nucleotides are TGTGCCATCAGCGAAAGTGGGATCGGCGAGCAGTACTTC. The encoded protein is CAISESGIGEQYF.

Many counts were recorded for this clonotype. The chain employs TRBV12-3 or TRBV12-4 and TRBJ1-2; D gene ambiguous. V shed 3 bases and J shed 7 bases, with 9 bases lying between them. The CDR3 is 12 residues long. CDR3 nucleotide sequence: TGTGCCAGCAGTTTTGGTCTCTCTGGCTACACCTTC. Translation: CASSFGLSGYTF.

This clonotype came up many times. The chain is built from TRBV7-8 and TRBJ2-7; tentatively, D is TRBD1 (5 bases). The length of the CDR3 is 14 residues. Germline V gives CDR1 SGHVS, CDR2 FQNEAQ. The V end lost 5 bases, the J end lost 5 bases, and 16 bases lay between the germline ends. The CDR3 protein is CASSHGAKSDEQYF. The CDR3 nucleotides read TGTGCCAGCAGCCATGGGGCGAAATCCGACGAGCAGTACTTC.

In this sample, this clonotype turned up many times. The chain carries TRBV12-3 or TRBV12-4 and TRBJ1-1; D might be TRBD1 (6 bases). Trimming cost V 5 bases and J 3 bases, with 16 bases left between them. CDR3 length: 15 amino acids. The DNA of the CDR3 is TGTGCCAGCAGTCCTTATATTGGACAGTACACTGAAGCTTTCTTT. Its protein is CASSPYIGQYTEAFF.

This clonotype was counted many times. The chain combines TRBV18 with TRBJ1-1; TRBD1 aligns across 8 bases. The CDR3 runs to 14 residues. Per germline, CDR1 KGHSH and CDR2 LQKENI. V was clipped by 5 bases and J by 5 bases; unmatched bases: 7. The CDR3 here is CASSDRGGKTEAFF. The CDR3 DNA reads TGTGCCAGCTCAGACAGGGGTGGAAAGACTGAAGCTTTCTTT.

In its sample, this clonotype was seen a few times. The chain is built from TRBV24-1 and TRBJ2-1, with 10 bases identical to TRBD1. V gave up 3 bases and J gave up 8 bases; unmatched junction bases: 9. CDR1 and CDR2 (germline): KGHDR, SFDVKD. The CDR3 consists of 16 residues. CDR3 nucleotide sequence: TGTGCCACCAGTGATAGGGGACAGGGGATCGGCTATGAGCAGTTCTTC. This sequence encodes CATSDRGQGIGYEQFF.

Many counts were recorded for this clonotype. This chain joins TRBV25-1 and TRBJ2-7, with 9 bases identical to TRBD2. Germline loops: CDR1 MGHDK, CDR2 SYGVNS. J lost 6 bases, V lost 1 base, and 22 bases had no gene match. The length of the CDR3 is 20 residues. The CDR3 loop reads CASSESLGSPGLAGISEQYF. The DNA for the CDR3 is TGTGCCAGCAGTGAATCTTTGGGCAGCCCCGGGCTAGCGGGAATCTCCGAGCAGTACTTC.

This clonotype has a count of ten or more. V gene TRBV18 combines with J gene TRBJ2-1; TRBD1 matches 7 bases. The CDR3 has 14 residues. The germline V gene has CDR1 KGHSH and CDR2 LQKENI. With V trimmed by 1 base and J by 8 bases, 5 bases remained unmatched. In DNA form, the CDR3 reads TGTGCCAGCTCACCACGGGAAGGGGGCGATGAGCAGTTCTTC. This encodes CASSPREGGDEQFF.